These 14 T cell receptor beta chains came from one sample sequenced in a study of blood T cell repertoires in COVID-19. Data came from immunoSEQ multiplex PCR; TCRdb stores just in-frame clones and leaves some out. This sample carries under 95,000 clones, approximately 87% of them seen once, and the ten largest clones take about an eighth. The sample comprised peripheral blood. The receptor source for this set is a human donor in a cohort sampled during active COVID-19.

J is TRBJ1-3 and V is TRBV2, with TRBD1 matching over 7 bases. This CDR3 has 13 amino acids. V trimming: 5 bases; J trimming: 5 bases; junction bases outside the gene matches: 3. The V gene's germline CDR1 is SNHLY and CDR2 FYNNEI. CDR3 DNA sequence: TGTGCCAGCAGTAACAGGGGTAGAAACACCATATATTTT. As protein: CASSNRGRNTIYF.

The gene calls are TRBV7-3 and TRBJ2-7, with a possible D match to TRBD1 (5 bases). Germline CDR1 SGHTA, CDR2 FQGTGA. The CDR3 is 15 residues long. With 5 bases removed from V and 2 bases from J, the gap between germline ends came to 16 bases. The CDR3 reads CASSPGPIGAYEQYF. CDR3 nucleotide sequence: TGTGCCAGCAGCCCCGGGCCCATAGGGGCCTACGAGCAGTACTTC. The full variable domain, rest sourced from reference TRBV7-3 and TRBJ2-7, is GAGVSQTPSNKVTEKGKYVELRCDPISGHTALYWYRQSLGQGPEFLIYFQGTGAADDSGLPNDRFFAVRPEGSVSTLKIQRTERGDSAVYLCASSPGPIGAYEQYFGPGTRLTVT.

This clone came up once. At one end, the junction sequence differs from germline, possibly due to a read error. The chain employs TRBV3-1 (or the pseudogene TRBV3-2) and TRBJ2-7, with D uncertain. Germline V gene lookup returns CDR1 LGHDT and CDR2 YNNKEL (reference sequence). This CDR3 comprises 13 residues. As DNA, the CDR3 is TGTGCCAGCAGCCAAGATGTCCTCTACGGGCAGTACTTC. Translated, it gives CASSQDVLYGQYF.

The rearrangement uses TRBV10-3 and TRBJ1-5; D is unresolved. The CDR3 is 13 amino acids. The germline CDR1 and CDR2 sequences are ENHRY and SYGVKD. The V end lost 9 bases, the J end lost 0 bases, and 9 bases lay between the germline ends. The CDR3 loop reads CAIGSDSNQPQHF. CDR3 coding DNA: TGTGCCATTGGTAGTGATAGCAATCAGCCCCAGCATTTT.

The chain uses TRBV28 and TRBJ2-1; the D gene is possibly TRBD1 (6 bases). In germline, CDR1 is MDHEN, CDR2 SYDVKM. V lost 5 bases to trimming and J lost 7 bases, with 24 bases between them. There are 17 residues in the CDR3. This CDR3 reads CASSLPTGTMRGNEQFF. In nucleotides, the CDR3 is TGTGCCAGCAGTCTCCCAACAGGGACAATGAGGGGTAATGAGCAGTTCTTC.

The chain uses TRBV9 and TRBJ1-6; unclear D gene. Trimming removed 2 bases from V and 7 bases from J, with 4 bases in between. This CDR3 has 12 amino acids. Per the germline V gene, CDR1 is SGDLS and CDR2 is YYNGEE. The CDR3 sequence: CASSVLNSPLHF. The CDR3 DNA is TGTGCCAGCAGCGTCCTCAATTCACCCCTCCACTTT.

Here the CDR3 reads CASSQGTGIHNSPLHF. CDR3 sequence (DNA): TGCGCCAGCAGCCAAGGGACAGGCATCCATAATTCACCCCTCCACTTT. The chain joins TRBV4-3 to TRBJ1-6; the match to TRBD1 covers 7 bases. Germline assignment: CDR1 LGHNA and CDR2 YSLEER. V shed 1 base, J shed 5 bases, and the junction held 5 bases outside the gene matches. This CDR3 is 16 amino acids long.

The genes are TRBV5-1 and TRBJ2-1; 14 bases fit TRBD2. The germline V gene encodes CDR1 SGHRS and CDR2 YFSETQ. The CDR3 has 17 amino acids. V was clipped by 7 bases and J by 4 bases; unmatched bases: 10. The DNA for the CDR3 is TGCGCCAGCGCCGGGACTAGCGGGGGAGACTATTACAATGAGCAGTTCTTC. Its protein product is CASAGTSGGDYYNEQFF. The whole variable domain, filled in from reference TRBV5-1 and TRBJ2-1, reads KAGVTQTPRYLIKTRGQQVTLSCSPISGHRSVSWYQQTPGQGLQFLFEYFSETQRNKGNFPGRFSGRQFSNSRSEMNVSTLELGDSALYLCASAGTSGGDYYNEQFFGPGTRLTVL.

This chain connects TRBV1 to TRBJ2-4; the D segment call TRBD2 is taken from the table without a DNA check. TRBV1 is reported as a pseudogene. This CDR3 has 17 residues. Here the CDR3 reads CTSSQVSGNGAKNIQYF. DNA of the CDR3: TGCACCAGCAGCCAGGTTAGCGGGAATGGGGCCAAAAACATTCAGTACTTC.

V gene TRBV4-3 combines with J gene TRBJ1-1; D unclear. Trimming pared 1 base from V and 1 base from J, leaving 10 bases between. Germline CDR1 LGHNA, CDR2 YSLEER. The CDR3 is 15 amino acids. The CDR3 DNA reads as TGCGCCAGCAGCCAAGGAAGCGGAAGGAACACTGAAGCTTTCTTT. Protein sequence: CASSQGSGRNTEAFF.

This clone was picked up a small number of times. V and J are TRBV5-8 and TRBJ1-2, with 7 bases identical to TRBD1. This CDR3 region has 12 residues. The V and J ends lost 9 bases and 3 bases, in that order; junction bases with no gene match: 5. CDR1 and CDR2 from the germline V gene are SGHTS and YDEGEE. The CDR3 sequence is CAIPGQYYGYTF. As DNA, the CDR3 is TGTGCCATTCCGGGACAGTACTATGGCTACACCTTC.

The chain joins TRBV7-2 to TRBJ1-6; possible D gene TRBD1, 5 bases. This CDR3 spans 13 amino acids. Per the germline V gene, CDR1 is SGHTA and CDR2 is FQGNSA. Trimming took 6 bases from V and 9 from J, leaving 12 bases between them. CDR3 DNA: TGTGCCAGCAGTTCGGACACTCCTTCACCCCTCCACTTT. This encodes CASSSDTPSPLHF.

The rearrangement joins TRBV14 to TRBJ2-2; weak D call: TRBD1 (6 bases). Germline-derived CDR1 and CDR2 are SGHDN and FVKESK. V lost 0 bases and J 6 bases, leaving 8 bases between the germline ends. This CDR3 is 14 amino acids long. CDR3 loop: CASSQEPGAGELFF. In DNA form, the CDR3 reads TGTGCCAGCAGCCAAGAACCAGGGGCCGGGGAGCTGTTTTTT. Supplemented by reference TRBV14 and TRBJ2-2, the full variable domain reads EAGVTQFPSHSVIEKGQTVTLRCDPISGHDNLYWYRRVMGKEIKFLLHFVKESKQDESGMPNNRFLAERTGGTYSTLKVQPAELEDSGVYFCASSQEPGAGELFFGEGSRLTVL.

The rearrangement joins TRBV9 to TRBJ2-1; D perhaps matches TRBD1 (5 bases). Trimming stripped 0 bases from V and 7 bases from J, with 14 bases between. The CDR3 sequence is 15 residues long. The germline gives CDR1 SGDLS, CDR2 YYNGEE. The CDR3, as DNA: TGTGCCAGCAGCGTAGAGGTTGCAGGGAAGAATGAGCAGTTCTTC. This codes for CASSVEVAGKNEQFF.